A single sample is the source of the 30 T cell receptor beta chains below, sequenced in a study of T cells in Graves' hyperthyroidism and ophthalmopathy. Amplification yielded TCR beta CDR3 regions, with RNA transcripts as the source. Carried out on the TCR CDR3, a first-round RT-PCR used the HTBI primer set. MiXCR was run by TCRdb on the multiplex PCR reads, yielding one entry per CDR3 protein. The data show about half a million distinct CDR3 sequences, with less than 25% seen just once and around 27% held by the top ten. Source material: blood. These receptors came from a man aged 18 to 29 with Graves' hyperthyroidism.

This clonotype was counted ten times or more. The CDR3 region has the DNA TGCGCCAGCAGCCAACCTGACCGGGACAGGGCTGAGACCCAGTACTTC. It encodes CASSQPDRDRAETQYF. V and J are TRBV4-1 and TRBJ2-5, with TRBD1 matching 9 bases. There are 16 residues in the CDR3. Losses at the gene ends were 2 bases for V and 5 bases for J; bases not matched to a gene: 9. Per the germline V gene, CDR1 is MGHRA and CDR2 is YSYEKL.

This clonotype has at least ten counts. This sequence joins TRBV30 and TRBJ1-1; tentatively, D is TRBD1 (5 bases). Trimming cost V 7 bases and J 5 bases, with 17 bases left between them. Germline V gene data show CDR1 as GTSNPN and CDR2 as SVGIG (reference sequence). The CDR3 consists of 13 residues. The CDR3 is CASSGGSETEAFF. The CDR3 DNA reads TGTGCCTCATCGGGGGGGAGTGAAACTGAAGCTTTCTTT.

The chain combines TRBV9 with TRBJ2-5; 7 bases map to TRBD2. In germline, CDR1 is SGDLS, CDR2 YYNGEE. The length of the CDR3 is 15 residues. Trimming removed 0 bases from V and 5 bases from J; junction bases left unmatched: 7. The CDR3 DNA follows: TGTGCCAGCAGCGTAGGGGGACTACCTCCGGAGACCCAGTACTTC. Translated: CASSVGGLPPETQYF.

A few counts support this clonotype. The chain is built from TRBV3-1 and TRBJ1-2, with D hard to call. With 2 bases removed from V and 8 bases from J, the gap between germline ends came to 12 bases. Germline CDR1 is LGHDT and CDR2 is YNNKEL (reference sequence). The CDR3 is 13 residues long. The DNA for the CDR3 is TGTGCCAGCAGCCAATCCGGAACCTCGGGCTACACCTTC. Protein sequence: CASSQSGTSGYTF.

This clonotype was counted a few times. The chain joins TRBV11-2 to TRBJ2-7; a possible D gene is TRBD1 (5 bases). Germline V gene lookup returns CDR1 SGHAT and CDR2 FQNNGV. Trimming removed 5 bases at V and 3 bases at J, with 14 bases between. The CDR3 has 14 residues. This CDR3 is CASSPPGQFYEQYF. For the CDR3, the DNA is TGTGCCAGCAGCCCCCCCGGACAATTCTACGAGCAGTACTTC.

This sequence joins TRBV6-1 and TRBJ2-2; TRBD1 aligns across 9 bases. The CDR3 runs 15 residues. The V gene's germline CDR1 is MNHNS and CDR2 SASEGT. The J segment lost 4 bases and the V segment lost 6 bases, leaving 6 bases of the junction unmatched. The CDR3 reads CASRNPGQGTGELFF. CDR3 nucleotides: TGTGCCAGCAGGAACCCGGGACAGGGCACCGGGGAGCTGTTTTTT.

This clonotype was seen a single time. Since a much larger clone is just one base distant, this may be a read error. The chain is built from TRBV5-1 and TRBJ2-5; D is possibly TRBD2 (6 bases). From germline, CDR1 is SGHRS and CDR2 YFSETQ. The CDR3 totals 16 residues. CDR3 loop: CASILDLVGGEETQYF. The CDR3 region has the DNA TGCGCCAGCATCTTGGACTTGGTGGGCGGGGAGGAGACCCAGTACTTC.

Concerning this clonotype itself: A much larger clone sits a single nucleotide away, making a read error possible. V usage is TRBV27 and J usage is TRBJ1-1; TRBD1 aligns across 9 bases. Losses at the gene ends were 6 bases for V and 3 bases for J; bases not matched to a gene: 14. The CDR3 is made up of 17 amino acids. Germline values: CDR1 MNHEY, CDR2 SMNVEV (reference sequence). DNA of the CDR3: TGTGCCAGCAGCCTCCGTCCCGGGACAGGGATGGACACTGAAGCTTTCTTT. Translating gives CASSLRPGTGMDTEAFF.

This clonotype showed up many times. The gene calls are TRBV28 and TRBJ2-5; D possibly corresponds to TRBD2 (6 bases). Germline V CDR1 and CDR2: MDHEN, SYDVKM. The CDR3 contains 15 residues. The V end lost 8 bases, the J end lost 9 bases, and 25 bases lay between the germline ends. CDR3 bases: TGTGCCAGCGGCGGCCGGGTCCACACCAGGGAGGCCCAGTACTTC. This translates into CASGGRVHTREAQYF.

This clonotype was counted many times. The chain links TRBV6-2 or TRBV6-3 to TRBJ1-1; D unresolved. This CDR3 contains 15 residues. The germline V and J ends were trimmed by 4 bases and 6 bases, with 18 bases remaining between them. Germline CDR1 is MNHEY and CDR2 is SVGEGT. CDR3 residues: CASSFLSEGNAEAFF. The CDR3 region has the DNA TGTGCCAGCAGTTTTTTAAGCGAGGGTAACGCTGAAGCTTTCTTT.

This clonotype has more than one count but fewer than ten. The gene calls are TRBV24-1 and TRBJ1-3; 7 nucleotides align to TRBD1. This CDR3 spans 15 amino acids. Germline-derived CDR1 and CDR2 are KGHDR and SFDVKD. V shed 4 bases, J shed 4 bases, and the junction held 6 bases outside the gene matches. CDR3 residues: CATSDPGTAGNTIYF. CDR3 sequence (DNA): TGTGCCACCAGTGACCCCGGGACAGCAGGAAACACCATATATTTT.

This clonotype has more than one count but fewer than ten. CDR3 nucleotide sequence: TGTGCCTGGAGTCGGAACACTGAAGCTTTCTTT. Protein product: CAWSRNTEAFF. The genes are TRBV30 and TRBJ1-1, with unresolved D. The CDR3 is made up of 11 amino acids. Germline V gene data show CDR1 as GTSNPN and CDR2 as SVGIG (reference sequence). Trimming stripped 2 bases from V and 1 base from J, with 2 bases between.

This clonotype occurred many times. The V and J genes are TRBV27 and TRBJ1-2; D remains unclear. Germline loops: CDR1 MNHEY, CDR2 SMNVEV (reference sequence). V was clipped by 4 bases and J by 0 bases, with 6 bases between them. This CDR3 is built from 13 residues. CDR3 loop: CASSWGSNYGYTF. In nucleotides, the CDR3 is TGTGCCAGCAGTTGGGGATCTAACTATGGCTACACCTTC.

The chain employs TRBV12-5 and TRBJ1-5, with unresolved D. This CDR3 comprises 16 residues. In germline, CDR1 is LGHNT, CDR2 FRNRAP. V gave up 1 base and J gave up 1 base, with 11 bases separating them. The CDR3 spells CASGLGCRRSNQPQHF. CDR3 in DNA: TGTGCTAGTGGTTTGGGGTGCCGTCGGAGCAATCAGCCCCAGCATTTT.

This clonotype has ten or more counts. The chain employs TRBV11-2 and TRBJ1-1; D may be TRBD1 (5 bases). The CDR3 has 14 residues. The germline CDR1 and CDR2 sequences are SGHAT and FQNNGV. Trimming pared 4 bases from V and 3 bases from J, leaving 12 bases between. CDR3 nucleotide sequence: TGTGCCAGCAGCTCAAACGGGGGTTACACTGAAGCTTTCTTT. As protein: CASSSNGGYTEAFF.

This clonotype has ten or more counts. V usage is TRBV12-5 and J usage is TRBJ1-2; no clear D. The germline V gene has CDR1 LGHNT and CDR2 FRNRAP. This CDR3 contains 10 residues. V was cut by 1 base and J by 10 bases, with 4 bases left in between. The CDR3 DNA sequence: TGTGCTAGTGGTTTGGGGCCCTACACCTTC. It translates to CASGLGPYTF.

This chain joins TRBV28 and TRBJ2-2; D uncertain. CDR1 is MDHEN and CDR2 is SYDVKM in the germline V gene. The V gene lost 3 bases and the J gene lost 0 bases, with 14 bases spanning the gap. The CDR3 totals 17 residues. The CDR3 nucleotides read TGTGCCAGCAGTTTCGGGCAGGTATTCGCGAACACCGGGGAGCTGTTTTTT. Protein product: CASSFGQVFANTGELFF.

This clonotype has a count of ten or more. The CDR3 region is CASSTLTGYYEQYF. The CDR3 DNA is TGTGCCAGCAGCACCTTGACCGGATACTACGAGCAGTACTTC. The V gene is TRBV7-9, the J gene TRBJ2-7, with D unclear. This CDR3 is 14 amino acids long. From germline, CDR1 is SEHNR and CDR2 FQNEAQ (reference sequence). V shed 5 bases and J shed 3 bases, with 14 bases lying between them.

This clonotype showed up just a few times. The J gene is TRBJ1-1, the V gene TRBV13; a possible D gene is TRBD1 (5 bases). Trimming pared 5 bases from V and 4 bases from J, leaving 14 bases between. Germline CDR1 reads PRHDT; CDR2 reads FYEKMQ (reference sequence). The CDR3 spans 14 residues. The CDR3 protein is CASSPAGGSTEAFF. The CDR3 coding sequence is TGTGCCAGCAGCCCGGCGGGGGGGAGCACTGAAGCTTTCTTT.

Points on this clonotype: This may stem from a read error, because a much larger clone lies one nucleotide away. This chain links TRBV12-3 or TRBV12-4 with TRBJ1-2, with a possible D match to TRBD1 (6 bases). CDR3 length: 13 residues. CDR3 region: CVSSFATGCGYTF. In nucleotides, the CDR3 is TGTGTCAGCAGTTTCGCGACAGGCTGTGGCTACACCTTC.

This clonotype showed up many times. The CDR3 sequence is CSVERGRAGGYTF. The CDR3 coding sequence is TGCAGCGTTGAGCGAGGCAGGGCTGGTGGCTACACCTTC. The chain employs TRBV29-1 and TRBJ1-2, with D possibly TRBD1 on 5 matching bases. V was cut by 3 bases and J by 7 bases, with 15 bases left in between. The germline CDR1 and CDR2 sequences are SQVTM and ANQGSEA. CDR3 length: 13 amino acids.

The chain employs TRBV12-3 or TRBV12-4 and TRBJ2-5; TRBD1 agrees at 10 bases. This CDR3 has 14 residues. After removal of 5 bases from V and 7 bases from J, the junction contained 7 bases not matched to a gene. CDR3 in DNA: TGTGCCAGCAGTGCCGGGACAGGGGTGGGGACCCAGTACTTC. This translates into CASSAGTGVGTQYF.

Worth noting for this clonotype: This may arise from a read error, as a much more abundant clone is one base away. The chain has TRBV5-1 and TRBJ2-7, with no clear D. Germline-derived CDR1 and CDR2 are SGHRS and YFSETQ. V was shortened by 3 bases and J by 2 bases, with 9 bases between the two germline ends. The CDR3 is 13 amino acids. CDR3 bases: TGCGCCAGCAGCTCGAACACAGCCTACGAGCAGTACGTC. Protein: CASSSNTAYEQYV.

This clonotype appeared many times. The chain joins TRBV13 to TRBJ2-5; 11 nucleotides match TRBD1. Germline lookup yields CDR1 PRHDT and CDR2 FYEKMQ (reference sequence). The CDR3 is 16 residues long. Trimming cost V 4 bases and J 4 bases; bases outside gene matches: 8. The DNA for the CDR3 is TGTGCCAGCAGCTATGCGGGACAGGGGGTGACAGAGACCCAGTACTTC. Its protein is CASSYAGQGVTETQYF. The variable domain in full, with the rest retrieved from reference TRBV13 and TRBJ2-5, is AAGVIQSPRHLIKEKRETATLKCYPIPRHDTVYWYQQGPGQDPQFLISFYEKMQSDKGSIPDRFSAQQFSDYHSELNMSSLELGDSALYFCASSYAGQGVTETQYFGPGTRLLVL.

The chain uses TRBV2 and TRBJ2-5; no definite D call. CDR1 is SNHLY and CDR2 is FYNNEI in the germline V gene. The length of the CDR3 is 14 residues. V lost 0 bases to trimming and J lost 4 bases, with 9 bases between them. The CDR3 reads CASSEAPSGETQYF. DNA for the CDR3: TGTGCCAGCAGTGAAGCGCCCTCCGGAGAGACCCAGTACTTC.

The chain joins TRBV28 to TRBJ1-1; D unresolved. Germline V gene data show CDR1 as MDHEN and CDR2 as SYDVKM. The CDR3 contains 12 residues. Trimming removed 8 bases from V and 1 base from J, with 8 bases in between. The chain's CDR3 is CASQGWNTEAFF. CDR3 nucleotide sequence: TGTGCCAGCCAAGGGTGGAACACTGAAGCTTTCTTT.

The chain has TRBV6-4 and TRBJ1-5; perhaps TRBD1 as D (5 bases). The CDR3 totals 16 residues. V lost 8 bases and J lost 0, with 17 bases in between. Germline CDR1 MRHNA, CDR2 SNTAGT. The DNA for the CDR3 is TGTGCCAGCTTATCGGAGACAGTAGATAGCAATCAGCCCCAGCATTTT. Protein sequence: CASLSETVDSNQPQHF.

This clonotype was seen repeatedly, ten times or more. V is TRBV30 and J is TRBJ1-1; D remains unclear. Trimming stripped 3 bases from V and 2 bases from J, with 10 bases between. The CDR3 covers 13 residues. Looked up from germline, CDR1 is GTSNPN and CDR2 is SVGIG (reference sequence). CDR3 nucleotides: TGTGCCTGGAGACGGGGTCTCAACACTGAAGCTTTCTTT. This gives the protein CAWRRGLNTEAFF.

This clonotype was seen at least ten times. The genes are TRBV2 and TRBJ1-2, with 10 bases aligning to TRBD1. Germline loops: CDR1 SNHLY, CDR2 FYNNEI. The ends lost 7 bases at V and 3 bases at J; junction bases unmatched: 5. This CDR3 is 14 amino acids long. The DNA for the CDR3 is TGTGCCAGCACCCTGGACAGGGGGGACTATGGCTACACCTTC. Translation gives CASTLDRGDYGYTF.

In this sample, this clonotype turned up many times. This chain links TRBV12-3 or TRBV12-4 with TRBJ2-2; 8 positions match TRBD1. With 7 bases clipped from V and 3 bases from J, the junction kept 7 bases outside the gene matches. This CDR3 spans 15 amino acids. As DNA, the CDR3 is TGTGCCAGCAACTCGGACAGGGCCGACACCGGGGAGCTGTTTTTT. Translating it yields CASNSDRADTGELFF.